The subject of this entry is one TCR beta chain. Antigen specificity is unknown. These data belong to a study of cytomegalovirus exposure and HLA in healthy donors. Across the study: Of about 400 genotyped donors, more than 70% clustered with self-reported Caucasian donors. Study results and caveats: In a later analysis, HLA-associated TCR beta chains were more clonally expanded than equally common others.

The PCR had 60 Vbeta and 13 Jbeta primers. Authors' data handling: A later analysis counted about 80 million unique TCR beta chains, some 12 million shared. Data came from immunoSEQ multiplex PCR; TCRdb stores just in-frame clones and leaves some out. That table gives V, J and clone size, and the DNA gave D and trimming. This sample has about 130,000 clones; roughly 77% occur once, and the top ten carry 5.5% to 6%. Germline CDR1 is SGHTA and CDR2 is FQGNSA. V was pared by 4 bases and J by 10 bases, with 12 bases of the junction left unmatched. The CDR3 length is 14 residues. All donors participated as healthy donors of bone marrow.

The rearrangement joins TRBV7-2 to TRBJ1-1; 7 bases align to TRBD1. This receptor was obtained from a woman between 40 and 55 years old in good health and CMV-seropositive. Source material: PBMCs. Here the CDR3 reads CASSSTDRRRVAFF. In DNA, the CDR3 is TGTGCCAGCAGCTCTACGGACAGGAGGAGGGTAGCTTTCTTT.